A selection of T cell receptor beta chains follows, all from one sample in a study of blood T cell repertoires in COVID-19. Generated by immunoSEQ multiplex PCR, the TCRdb table keeps only in-frame clones and is missing some. The sample lists some 160,000 clones; around three quarters were seen once. The sample was peripheral blood. The receptors shown here come from a man aged 45 to 65 with active or convalescent COVID-19. CDR3s leave out the opening cysteine and the closing phenylalanine or tryptophan. Each record gives: clone size, V gene, CDR3 length, J gene, CDR3 protein. Some rows have no size entry. The others give once, few or many, or a class for an expanded clone.

-,TRBV2,13,TRBJ1-1,ASSEGTGINTEAF
few,TRBV11-2,13,TRBJ2-1,ASSDDRRSYNEQF
-,TRBV6-1,12,TRBJ2-2,ASSEARMFWELF
-,TRBV7-9,13,TRBJ2-7,ASSPPGLAGYEQY
-,TRBV30,10,TRBJ2-7,AWSQEDYEQY
once,TRBV27,14,TRBJ1-1,ASRVWGGTTNTEAF
-,TRBV27,13,TRBJ2-5,ASSLGGEPRETQY
-,TRBV28,9,TRBJ1-1,ASSPYSEAF
once,TRBV11-2,14,TRBJ1-1,ASSFPGTGRSTEAF
few,TRBV27,14,TRBJ2-3,ASSALIGASTDTQY
once,TRBV30,10,TRBJ1-4,ALTGVGEKLF
-,TRBV19,11,TRBJ2-1,ASRRGRYNEQF
-,TRBV28,12,TRBJ1-5,ASSFWQAHQPQH
few,TRBV18,14,TRBJ2-5,ASSPPGTGLGETQY
-,TRBV19,12,TRBJ2-2,ASIQGINTGELF
-,TRBV5-6,13,TRBJ2-5,ASSFGTGVQETQY
once,TRBV6-2/TRBV6-3,16,TRBJ2-5,ASSYGLGVAGREETQY
-,TRBV27,13,TRBJ2-1,ASSLSWGGYNEQF
-,TRBV7-2,13,TRBJ2-5,ASSSPGTGKETQY
few,TRBV19,11,TRBJ2-7,ASSAGALGEQY
-,TRBV11-2,17,TRBJ2-7,ASSLVAGGRAQSCYEQY
-,TRBV11-3,13,TRBJ2-1,ASSYLGLGSNEQF
once,TRBV28,12,TRBJ1-2,ASTGGVPGYGYT
-,TRBV12-3/TRBV12-4,10,TRBJ2-1,ASSSAANEQF
-,TRBV5-4,12,TRBJ1-2,ASSLARGAYGYT
-,TRBV6-1,14,TRBJ1-5,ASSELVGYSNQPQH